A single sample is the source of the 18 T cell receptor beta chains below, sequenced in a study of metastatic and nonmetastatic thyroid tumors. Patients were all untreated before their thyroid surgery. TCRdb re-called the PCR reads with MiXCR. The sample has about 93,000 clones; roughly an eighth are singletons. The source material was blood. These receptors were collected from a female donor with papillary thyroid cancer or a benign thyroid nodule (not recorded which). Some clones in this sample may be carry-over from other donors' samples.

The table lists this clone with many counts. The chain combines TRBV20-1 with TRBJ2-3, with D perhaps matching TRBD2 (5 bases). The V gene lost 6 bases and the J gene lost 3 bases, with 7 bases spanning the gap. The V gene's germline CDR1 is DFQATT and CDR2 SNEGSKA (reference sequence). There are 11 residues in the CDR3. The DNA of the CDR3 is TGCAGTGCGAGGGAGACAGATACGCAGTATTTT. Translating gives CSARETDTQYF.

This clone was recorded at least ten times. The chain carries TRBV20-1 and TRBJ1-2; no clear D. Trimming took 2 bases from V and 4 from J, leaving 17 bases between them. CDR3 length equals 15 residues. Looked up from germline, CDR1 is DFQATT and CDR2 is SNEGSKA (reference sequence). The CDR3 DNA follows: TGCAGTGCTAGACTAAGCTCCCGCTCTAGCTATGGCTACACCTTC. This gives the protein CSARLSSRSSYGYTF.

This clone was seen at least ten times. This chain links TRBV4-1 with TRBJ2-2; D gene unclear. Germline V gene sequence: CDR1 MGHRA, CDR2 YSYEKL. The CDR3 covers 14 residues. Trimming left V 0 bases short and J 6 bases short, with 8 bases between. The CDR3 region has the DNA TGCGCCAGCAGCCAAGATCCCGAGGCCGGGGAGCTGTTTTTT. Encoded protein: CASSQDPEAGELFF.

This clone was seen many times. This sequence joins TRBV7-2 and TRBJ1-6; D is undetermined. Trimming removed 1 base from V and 11 bases from J, with 9 bases in between. The CDR3 sequence is 13 residues long. Germline V lookup: CDR1 SGHTA, CDR2 FQGNSA. The CDR3 loop reads CASSLGSGPPLHF. CDR3 nucleotide sequence: TGTGCCAGCAGCTTAGGTAGCGGCCCACCCCTCCACTTT. Supplemented by reference TRBV7-2 and TRBJ1-6, the full variable domain reads GAGVSQSPSNKVTEKGKDVELRCDPISGHTALYWYRQSLGQGLEFLIYFQGNSAPDKSGLPSDRFSAERTGGSVSTLTIQRTQQEDSAVYLCASSLGSGPPLHFGNGTRLTVT.

Many counts were recorded for this clone. V and J are TRBV5-1 and TRBJ2-7, with 13 bases aligning to TRBD2. The trim removed 4 bases at V and 6 bases at J, leaving 10 bases unmatched. Germline loops: CDR1 SGHRS, CDR2 YFSETQ. This CDR3 has 16 residues. The CDR3 loop is CASSKSGLAGVSEQYF. In DNA, the CDR3 is TGCGCCAGCAGCAAATCTGGACTAGCGGGAGTTAGCGAGCAGTACTTC.

This clone occurred many times. This rearrangement joins TRBV19 to TRBJ2-7; TRBD1 matches 8 bases. The CDR3 has 14 amino acids. Trimming cost V 3 bases and J 6 bases; bases outside gene matches: 7. Germline assignment: CDR1 LNHDA and CDR2 SQIVND (reference sequence). CDR3 in DNA: TGTGCCAGTAGTATCCAGACAGGGGATTCCGAGCAGTACTTC. This translates into CASSIQTGDSEQYF.

This clone was detected ten times or more. The chain recombines TRBV9 with TRBJ2-2; D unresolved. The germline V and J ends were trimmed by 1 base and 1 base, with 5 bases remaining between them. The CDR3 runs 14 residues. The germline V gene has CDR1 SGDLS and CDR2 YYNGEE. The CDR3 DNA is TGTGCCAGCAGCGTATTAGGGAACACCGGGGAGCTGTTTTTT. Its protein is CASSVLGNTGELFF.

This clone was picked up a small number of times. The J gene is TRBJ2-7, the V gene TRBV19; perhaps TRBD1 as D (5 bases). Trimming took 8 bases from V and 2 from J, leaving 19 bases between them. This CDR3 contains 15 residues. The germline CDR1 and CDR2 sequences are LNHDA and SQIVND (reference sequence). This CDR3 reads CASSWSSRVPYEQYF. The CDR3 nucleotides are TGTGCCAGTTCTTGGTCAAGCAGGGTCCCCTACGAGCAGTACTTC.

This clone came up many times. The J gene is TRBJ1-2, the V gene TRBV5-4, with 7 bases aligning to TRBD1. The CDR3 runs 17 residues. The germline V gene encodes CDR1 SGHNT and CDR2 YYREEE (reference sequence). The V segment lost 1 base and the J segment 5 bases; nucleotides outside the gene matches: 14. The CDR3: CASSLRGEGGPLYGYTF. DNA for the CDR3: TGTGCCAGCAGCTTGCGGGGGGAAGGGGGCCCCCTGTATGGCTACACCTTC.

Many counts were recorded for this clone. DNA of the CDR3: TGCAGTGCTAGGACCCCCGTCTTTTACAATGAGCAGTTCTTC. Translation: CSARTPVFYNEQFF. The chain couples TRBV20-1 to TRBJ2-1, with D uncertain. V was shortened by 3 bases and J by 4 bases, with 13 bases between the two germline ends. CDR1 and CDR2 from the germline V gene are DFQATT and SNEGSKA (reference sequence). The CDR3 extends over 14 amino acids.

There are a few counts of this clone. The rearrangement joins TRBV28 to TRBJ2-5; D might be TRBD1 (6 bases). The V gene's germline CDR1 is MDHEN and CDR2 SYDVKM. CDR3 length: 11 amino acids. Trimming pared 4 bases from V and 12 bases from J, leaving 12 bases between. CDR3 sequence reads: CASSSGQTKYF. CDR3 DNA: TGTGCCAGCAGTTCCGGACAGACAAAGTACTTC.

This clone was seen a handful of times. The sample has other DNA sequences that encode this CDR3 too. The rearrangement joins TRBV28 to TRBJ2-2; D might be TRBD1 (6 bases). Germline V lookup: CDR1 MDHEN, CDR2 SYDVKM. The CDR3 runs to 15 residues. Between the trimmed V and J ends, which lost 6 bases and 8 bases, there was a span of 19 bases. DNA for the CDR3: TGTGCCAGCAGCGGCCGGGACACCCTAACAGGGGAGCTGTTTTTT. It specifies CASSGRDTLTGELFF.

This sequence joins TRBV4-3 and TRBJ1-4; tentative D call: TRBD1 (5 bases). This CDR3 is built from 15 residues. V lost 1 base, J lost 4 bases, and 10 bases lay in between. Looked up from germline, CDR1 is LGHNA and CDR2 is YSLEER. CDR3 bases: TGCGCCAGCAGCCAAGTGACAGAGGTTAATGAAAAACTGTTTTTT. It specifies CASSQVTEVNEKLFF.

This clone was detected only a few times. Just one base apart from a much larger clone, this may be a read error. The chain links TRBV25-1 to TRBJ2-1; D is unclear. Germline CDR1 is MGHDK and CDR2 is SYGVNS. The CDR3 extends over 14 amino acids. Written as DNA, the CDR3 is TGTGCCAGCAGCGATTTGATTGCCTACAGTGAGCAGTTCTTC. Amino acids: CASSDLIAYSEQFF.

This clone was recorded at least ten times. A read error may account for a junction end that differs from germline. Other DNA variants within this sample encode the same CDR3. The chain links TRBV6-2 or TRBV6-3 to TRBJ2-2; D is possibly TRBD2 (5 bases). Germline assignment: CDR1 MNHEY and CDR2 SVGEGT. The CDR3 has 13 residues. CDR3 loop: CASGSANTGELFF. In DNA form, the CDR3 reads TGTGCCAGCGGGAGCGCGAACACTGGGGAGCTGTTTTTT.

This clone came up many times. This rearrangement joins TRBV12-3 or TRBV12-4 to TRBJ2-3; the D gene could be TRBD1 or TRBD2 (7 bases each). This CDR3 has 15 residues. The V end was cut by 3 bases, the J end by 3 bases, with 13 bases between. The CDR3 sequence: CASSLAQGGTDTQYF. CDR3 coding DNA: TGTGCCAGCAGTTTGGCCCAGGGGGGGACAGATACGCAGTATTTT.

This clone was picked up a small number of times. Within the sample, other DNA sequences also encode this same CDR3. The chain joins TRBV6-1 to TRBJ2-3, with 8 positions matching TRBD1. J gave up 5 bases and V 0 bases, and 10 bases lay outside the gene matches. The CDR3 runs 17 residues. Germline loops: CDR1 MNHNS, CDR2 SASEGT. The CDR3 DNA reads TGTGCCAGCAGTGAAGCACCAGCCGGACAGGGTAAAGATACGCAGTATTTT. This codes for CASSEAPAGQGKDTQYF.

This clone was detected ten times or more. The chain recombines TRBV9 with TRBJ2-5; 7 bases align to TRBD1. The germline V gene encodes CDR1 SGDLS and CDR2 YYNGEE. Unmatched junction bases numbered 5, after V lost 4 bases and J lost 2 bases. The CDR3 covers 14 residues. CDR3 DNA sequence: TGTGCCAGCAGCTTCAGACAGGGTCAAGAGACCCAGTACTTC. Protein sequence: CASSFRQGQETQYF.